This TCR beta chain was sequenced during a study of blood T cell repertoires in COVID-19. Study-wide context: Samples representing acute and convalescent COVID-19 were sourced from the United States, Italy and Spain.

Original handling: Estimation of nucleated cell counts relied on the amplification of reference gene primers. Method: immunoSEQ multiplex PCR; TCRdb's copy keeps in-frame clones and lacks some. Clonal size and the V and J genes are those of that table, whereas D and trimming came from the DNA. The table has around 100,000 clones, more than 75% seen once. The clonotype originates from a human donor in a cohort sampled during active COVID-19. The specimen sequenced was peripheral blood.

CDR3 nucleotide sequence: TGCGCCAGCAGCTTGGGTAGTGGGACTAGCGGGGGATCAGATACGCAGTATTTT. Protein product: CASSLGSGTSGGSDTQYF. The rearrangement links TRBV5-1 to TRBJ2-3, with TRBD2 identical over 14 bases. After removal of 0 bases from V and 4 bases from J, the junction contained 7 bases not matched to a gene. This CDR3 comprises 18 residues. Germline V CDR1 and CDR2: SGHRS, YFSETQ.